This passage covers 14 T cell receptor beta chains from one sample sequenced in a study of T-cell memory formation after mild COVID-19. MiXCR, run by TCRdb on the 5' RACE reads, gives a single entry per CDR3 protein. The sample includes 350,000 to 450,000 distinct CDR3 sequences, approximately 15% of them seen just once. Sequencing input: PBMCs or a T cell subset sorted from them (not recorded which). These receptors came from a young man who had mild COVID-19 (a few samples of this study predate the infection). Cell type and time point are not known.

The chain recombines TRBV9 with TRBJ2-3, with a weak D call TRBD1 (5 bases). The germline V and J ends were trimmed by 4 bases and 2 bases, with 11 bases remaining between them. Germline loops: CDR1 SGDLS, CDR2 YYNGEE. The CDR3 spans 14 residues. The CDR3, as DNA: TGTGCCAGCAGCCCTAGACAGTACACAGATACGCAGTATTTT. Encoded protein: CASSPRQYTDTQYF.

This clonotype was seen a few times. This chain joins TRBV25-1 and TRBJ2-1, with 7 bases matching TRBD1. CDR3 size: 18 residues. After removal of 3 bases from V and 3 bases from J, the junction contained 14 bases not matched to a gene. Germline V gene lookup returns CDR1 MGHDK and CDR2 SYGVNS. The CDR3 loop reads CASSDPTRDSADYNEQFF. DNA for the CDR3: TGTGCCAGCAGTGACCCCACCCGGGACAGTGCCGACTACAATGAGCAGTTCTTC. The full variable domain, its missing parts supplied by reference TRBV25-1 and TRBJ2-1, is EADIYQTPRYLVIGTGKKITLECSQTMGHDKMYWYQQDPGMELHLIHYSYGVNSTEKGDLSSESTVSRIRTEHFPLTLESARPSHTSQYLCASSDPTRDSADYNEQFFGPGTRLTVL.

V is TRBV11-2 and J is TRBJ1-4, with D possibly being TRBD1 (5 bases). V lost 5 bases and J lost 3, with 13 bases in between. The CDR3 spans 15 residues. The germline V gene has CDR1 SGHAT and CDR2 FQNNGV. CDR3 coding DNA: TGTGCCAGCAGCCGCGAACGGGGGTCTAATGAAAAACTGTTTTTT. Its protein product is CASSRERGSNEKLFF.

CDR3 amino acids: CASSPWMSRGYNEQFF. The DNA of the CDR3 is TGCGCCAGCAGTCCTTGGATGTCCAGGGGCTACAATGAGCAGTTCTTC. The chain links TRBV5-1 to TRBJ2-1; tentatively, D is TRBD1 (6 bases). Germline assignment: CDR1 SGHRS and CDR2 YFSETQ. The CDR3 is 16 amino acids. Trimming took 5 bases from V and 3 from J, leaving 18 bases between them.

This clonotype occurred a few times. The CDR3 is CASSLRVGFQETQYF. As DNA, the CDR3 is TGTGCCAGCAGCTTAAGGGTGGGGTTCCAAGAGACCCAGTACTTC. V is TRBV7-3 and J is TRBJ2-5; D uncertain. V gave up 1 base and J gave up 1 base, with 10 bases separating them. This CDR3 is built from 15 residues. CDR1 and CDR2 from the germline V gene are SGHTA and FQGTGA.

The gene calls are TRBV5-1 and TRBJ1-2; D is ambiguous. The CDR3 is 15 amino acids. V gave up 0 bases and J gave up 2 bases, with 11 bases separating them. Germline values: CDR1 SGHRS, CDR2 YFSETQ. The CDR3 loop is CASSLGLGLNYGYTF. The CDR3 bases are TGCGCCAGCAGCTTGGGACTTGGCTTGAACTATGGCTACACCTTC.

The sample holds a few counts of this clonotype. The chain couples TRBV6-6 to TRBJ2-5; D not resolved. Per germline, CDR1 MNHNY and CDR2 SVGAGI (reference sequence). Deletions cut 10 bases from V and 3 bases from J, with 12 bases between. The CDR3 extends over 12 amino acids. The DNA for the CDR3 is TGTGCCATCGGGCCAGTAGAAGAGACCCAGTACTTC. This gives the protein CAIGPVEETQYF.

In its sample, this clonotype was seen a few times. V usage is TRBV5-1 and J usage is TRBJ2-5; D ambiguous. Germline CDR1 SGHRS, CDR2 YFSETQ. The CDR3 runs to 8 residues. The CDR3 region is CAQETQYF. CDR3 nucleotide sequence: TGCGCTCAAGAGACCCAGTACTTC.

The chain links TRBV2 to TRBJ1-5; 8 nucleotides line up with TRBD1. The CDR3 spans 17 residues. Trimming removed 6 bases from V and 2 bases from J; junction bases left unmatched: 12. Germline CDR1 SNHLY, CDR2 FYNNEI. The CDR3 protein is CASRFDRGGGGNQPQHF. The CDR3 coding sequence is TGTGCCAGCAGATTTGACAGGGGAGGTGGTGGCAATCAGCCCCAGCATTTT.

The J gene is TRBJ2-7, the V gene TRBV5-1; a possible D gene is TRBD1 (5 bases). V was cut by 3 bases and J by 3 bases, with 13 bases left in between. The CDR3 is 14 amino acids. The V gene's germline CDR1 is SGHRS and CDR2 YFSETQ. CDR3 nucleotide sequence: TGCGCCAGCAGCTCAAGGGGCGAGATCTACGAGCAGTACTTC. Its translation: CASSSRGEIYEQYF.

This clonotype has more than one count but fewer than ten. The chain links TRBV6-5 to TRBJ1-5; the D is unclear. Trimming shortened V by 3 bases and J by 6 bases, and 9 bases separated the two germline ends. Looked up from germline, CDR1 is MNHEY and CDR2 is SVGAGI. The CDR3 loop spans 13 amino acids. The CDR3 DNA is TGTGCCAGCAGTTATGGGAGGGCTCAGCCCCAGCATTTT. Translating gives CASSYGRAQPQHF.

There are many counts of this clonotype. CDR3 protein: CASTQMDSNYGYTF. The CDR3 DNA reads as TGTGCCAGCACCCAAATGGACAGTAACTATGGCTACACCTTC. The chain has TRBV7-2 and TRBJ1-2; D may be TRBD1 (6 bases). Per germline, CDR1 SGHTA and CDR2 FQGNSA. V lost 7 bases to trimming and J lost 1 base, with 13 bases between them. The CDR3 spans 14 residues.

This clonotype came up a few times. The genes are TRBV9 and TRBJ1-3; a possible D gene is TRBD1 (5 bases). V lost 2 bases and J lost 3, with 9 bases in between. The CDR3 sequence is 14 residues long. Germline values: CDR1 SGDLS, CDR2 YYNGEE. CDR3 protein: CASSVGGGGNTIYF. CDR3 DNA: TGTGCCAGCAGCGTTGGGGGGGGTGGAAACACCATATATTTT.

The table lists this clonotype with many counts. The genes are TRBV7-2 and TRBJ1-5; tentative D call: TRBD1 (6 bases). V was clipped by 0 bases and J by 6 bases, with 9 bases between them. The germline gives CDR1 SGHTA, CDR2 FQGNSA. CDR3 length equals 14 residues. CDR3 protein: CASSLATGAQPQHF. CDR3 in DNA: TGTGCCAGCAGCTTAGCAACGGGGGCTCAGCCCCAGCATTTT.